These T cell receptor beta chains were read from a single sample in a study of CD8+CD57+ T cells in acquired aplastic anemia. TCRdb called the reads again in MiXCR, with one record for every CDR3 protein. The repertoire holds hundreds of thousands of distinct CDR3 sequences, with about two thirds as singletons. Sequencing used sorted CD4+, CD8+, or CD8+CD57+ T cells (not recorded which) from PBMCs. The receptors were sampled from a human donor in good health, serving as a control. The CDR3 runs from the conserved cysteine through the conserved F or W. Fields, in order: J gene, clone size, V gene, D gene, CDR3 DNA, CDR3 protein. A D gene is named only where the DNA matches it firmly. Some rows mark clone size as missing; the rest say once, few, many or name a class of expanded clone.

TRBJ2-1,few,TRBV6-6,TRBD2,TGTGCCAGCAGCCGCCGTCAAGCGGGGGGAACCAATGAGCAGTTCTTC,CASSRRQAGGTNEQFF
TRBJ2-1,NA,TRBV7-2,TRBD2,TGCGCCAGCAGCCAAGACGAGCGGGGGGGCCACAATGAGCAGTTCTTC,CASSQDERGGHNEQFF
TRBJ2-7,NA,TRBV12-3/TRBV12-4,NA,TGTGCCAGCAGTCCCGGGGACACCTACGAGCAGTACTTC,CASSPGDTYEQYF
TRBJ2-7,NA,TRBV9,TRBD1,TGTGCCAGCACCGACACGGCCCAGGGGGACCACTACGAGCAGTACTTC,CASTDTAQGDHYEQYF
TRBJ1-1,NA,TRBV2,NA,TGTGCCAGCAGTGATCTTCGGGGAGATTTATTAAAAGCTTTCTTT,CASSDLRGDLLKAFF
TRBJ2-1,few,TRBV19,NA,TGTGCCAGTAGTACTGACACAGAGCAGTTCTTC,CASSTDTEQFF
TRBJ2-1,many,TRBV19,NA,TGTGCCAGTAGTATCCCGCACAATGAGCAGTTCTTC,CASSIPHNEQFF
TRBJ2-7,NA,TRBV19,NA,TGTGCCAGTAGTGACCTGAGTCAGGAGCAGTACTTC,CASSDLSQEQYF
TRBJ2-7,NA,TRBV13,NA,TGTGCCAGCGGCCAGGGGGGCTTCGGGGCCGAGCAGTACTTC,CASGQGGFGAEQYF
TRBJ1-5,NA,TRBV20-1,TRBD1,TGCGGTGCCGTCCTTTCGACAGGGGGCGCGAGCAATCAGCCCCAGCATTTT,CGAVLSTGGASNQPQHF
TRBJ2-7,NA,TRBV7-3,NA,TGTGCCAGCAGCTTAGCCCCGGCGGAGTCCTACAATGACTTC,CASSLAPAESYNDF
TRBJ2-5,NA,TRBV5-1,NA,TGCGCCAGCAGCTTAGTCGGGGGGCCAGAGACCCAGTACTTC,CASSLVGGPETQYF
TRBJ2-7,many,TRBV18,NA,TGTGCCAGCTCACCTCAGGACCACGAGCAGTACTTC,CASSPQDHEQYF
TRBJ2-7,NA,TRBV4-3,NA,TGCGCCAGCAGCCAAGAGAGAGCGGCCTCCTACGAGCAGTACTTC,CASSQERAASYEQYF
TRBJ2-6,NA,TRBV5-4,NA,TGCGCCAGCAGCCTCCGACAGGCTGGGGCCAACGTCCTGACTTTC,CASSLRQAGANVLTF
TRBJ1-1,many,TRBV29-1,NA,TGCAGCGTGCCCGGTCTCATGAACACTGAAGCTTTCTTT,CSVPGLMNTEAFF
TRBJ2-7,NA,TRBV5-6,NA,TGTGCCAGCAGCTTGAGCTCCGAGCAGTACTTC,CASSLSSEQYF
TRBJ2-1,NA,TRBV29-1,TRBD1,TGCAGCAGGACAGGGGGCCCAATATCCAATGAGCAGTTCTTC,CSRTGGPISNEQFF
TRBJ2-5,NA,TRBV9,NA,TGTGCCAGCAGCTTAAGCCCGACTCGGGGGGAGACCCAGTACTTC,CASSLSPTRGETQYF
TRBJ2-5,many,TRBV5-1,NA,TGCGCCAGCAGCTTGAATGTGTGGGGGCCGCAAGAGACCCAGTACTTC,CASSLNVWGPQETQYF
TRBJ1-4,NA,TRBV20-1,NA,TGCAGTGCTAGAGGAGGGGGGCGTGGGTATGAAAAACTGTTTTTT,CSARGGGRGYEKLFF
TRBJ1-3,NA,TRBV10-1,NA,TGCGCCAGCAGTGAGTCGACTGGGACCAATGGAAACACCATATATTTT,CASSESTGTNGNTIYF
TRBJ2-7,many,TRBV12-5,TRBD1,TGTGCTAGTGGTTTAGCTTGGGACAGCTCCTACGAGCAGTACTTC,CASGLAWDSSYEQYF
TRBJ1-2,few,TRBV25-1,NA,TGTGCCAGCAGTGCCTCTTGGGGCAGCAACTATGGCTACACCTTC,CASSASWGSNYGYTF
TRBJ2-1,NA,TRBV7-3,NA,TGTGCCAGCAGTTTATCAGGGCCGAACACTGAAGATTTCTTC,CASSLSGPNTEDFF
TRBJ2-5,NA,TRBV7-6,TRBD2,TGTGCCAGCAGCTCAGCGGGGGCAAACCAAGAGACCCAGTACTTC,CASSSAGANQETQYF